Below, 4 T cell receptor beta chains from the same sample are listed, as sequenced in a study of glioma-infiltrating T cells. TCR alpha and beta CDR3 regions were amplified from RNA using iRepertoire nested multiplex PCR. Via MiXCR, TCRdb re-called the multiplex PCR reads, giving one row per CDR3 protein. The sample lists more than 90,000 distinct CDR3 sequences, approximately 40% occurring once. The material sequenced was glioma tissue, nonneoplastic brain tissue, or PBMCs (not recorded which). The source is a human donor with low-grade glioma or glioblastoma, undergoing nonglioma brain surgery, or in good health (not recorded which).

This clonotype was detected many times. The CDR3 DNA reads TGTGCCAGCAGTGCGGAGGGACGGGGGAATTGGGAGCAGTACTTC. It is translated as CASSAEGRGNWEQYF. This rearrangement joins TRBV6-2 or TRBV6-3 to TRBJ2-7, with D perhaps matching TRBD2 (6 bases). V gave up 5 bases and J gave up 7 bases, with 21 bases separating them. This CDR3 region has 15 residues. Per the germline V gene, CDR1 is MNHEY and CDR2 is SVGEGT.

This clonotype showed up just once. The chain employs TRBV4-1 and TRBJ2-3; 8 bases fit TRBD1. There are 15 residues in the CDR3. Trimming cost V 4 bases and J 7 bases; bases outside gene matches: 10. Germline V CDR1 and CDR2: MGHRA, YSYEKL. CDR3 nucleotides: TGCGCCAGCAGCCTGGGGACAGGTCCCCTTTATACGCAGTATTTT. Its protein product is CASSLGTGPLYTQYF.

The CDR3 DNA follows: TGTGCCAGCAACCGGGGAATCACCTACGAGCAGTACTTC. This encodes CASNRGITYEQYF. V gene TRBV12-3 or TRBV12-4 combines with J gene TRBJ2-7; TRBD2 might be the D (5 bases). The V end was cut by 7 bases, the J end by 2 bases, with 12 bases between. This CDR3 has 13 residues.

The V call is TRBV6-1, the J call TRBJ1-1, with 8 nucleotides matching TRBD1. The junction had 7 bases not matched to a gene; V was cut back by 6 bases and J by 4 bases. The CDR3 is 14 residues long. Germline V gene data show CDR1 as MNHNS and CDR2 as SASEGT. CDR3 residues: CASRPGQGGTEAFF. Written as DNA, the CDR3 is TGTGCCAGCAGACCTGGACAGGGCGGCACTGAAGCTTTCTTT.